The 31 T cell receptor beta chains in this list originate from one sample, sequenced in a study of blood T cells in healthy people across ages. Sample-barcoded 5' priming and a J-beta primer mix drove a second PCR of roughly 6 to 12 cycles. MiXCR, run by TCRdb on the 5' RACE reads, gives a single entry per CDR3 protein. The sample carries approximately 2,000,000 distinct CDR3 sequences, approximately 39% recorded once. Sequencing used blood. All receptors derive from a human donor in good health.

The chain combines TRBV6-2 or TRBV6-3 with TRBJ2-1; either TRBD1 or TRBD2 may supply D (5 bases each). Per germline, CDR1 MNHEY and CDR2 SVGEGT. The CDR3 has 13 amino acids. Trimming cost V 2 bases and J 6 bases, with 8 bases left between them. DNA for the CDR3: TGTGCCAGCAGTTACGTGGGGGTCAATGAGCAGTTCTTC. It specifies CASSYVGVNEQFF.

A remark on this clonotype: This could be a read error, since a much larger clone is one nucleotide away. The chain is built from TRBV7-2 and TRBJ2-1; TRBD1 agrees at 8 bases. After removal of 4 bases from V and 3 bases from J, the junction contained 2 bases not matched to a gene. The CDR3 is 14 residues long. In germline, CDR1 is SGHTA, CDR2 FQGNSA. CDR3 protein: CASSSGGFYNEQFF. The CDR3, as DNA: TGTGCCAGCAGCTCAGGGGGCTTCTACAATGAGCAGTTCTTC. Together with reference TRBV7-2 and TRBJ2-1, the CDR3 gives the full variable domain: GAGVSQSPSNKVTEKGKDVELRCDPISGHTALYWYRQSLGQGLEFLIYFQGNSAPDKSGLPSDRFSAERTGGSVSTLTIQRTQQEDSAVYLCASSSGGFYNEQFFGPGTRLTVL.

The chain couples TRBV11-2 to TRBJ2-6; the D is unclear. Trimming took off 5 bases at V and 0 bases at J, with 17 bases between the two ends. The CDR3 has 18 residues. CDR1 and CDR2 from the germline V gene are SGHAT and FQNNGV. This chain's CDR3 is CASSLKWDHYSGANVLTF. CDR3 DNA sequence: TGTGCCAGCAGCCTTAAATGGGATCACTACTCTGGGGCCAACGTCCTGACTTTC.

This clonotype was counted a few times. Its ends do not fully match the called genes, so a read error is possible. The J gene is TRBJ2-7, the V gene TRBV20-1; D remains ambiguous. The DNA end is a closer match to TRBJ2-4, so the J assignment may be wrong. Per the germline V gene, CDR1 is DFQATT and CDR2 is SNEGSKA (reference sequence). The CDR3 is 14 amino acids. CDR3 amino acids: CGARDRAARNIQYF. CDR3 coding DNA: TGCGGCGCTAGAGATAGGGCAGCCAGAAACATTCAGTACTTC.

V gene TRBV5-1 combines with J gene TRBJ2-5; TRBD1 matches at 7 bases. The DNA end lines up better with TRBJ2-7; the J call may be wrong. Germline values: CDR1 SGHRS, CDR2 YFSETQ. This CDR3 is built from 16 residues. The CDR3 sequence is CASSPERGQYLYEQYF. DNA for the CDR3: TGCGCCAGCAGCCCAGAGAGGGGGCAGTACCTGTACGAGCAGTACTTC.

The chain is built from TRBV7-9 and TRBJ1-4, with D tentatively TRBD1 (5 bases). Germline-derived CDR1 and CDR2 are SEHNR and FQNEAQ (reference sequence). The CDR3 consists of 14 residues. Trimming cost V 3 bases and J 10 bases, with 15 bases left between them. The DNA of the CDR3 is TGTGCCAGCAGCTTCGGGGCGAGAGAGGGAAAACTGTTTTTT. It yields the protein CASSFGAREGKLFF.

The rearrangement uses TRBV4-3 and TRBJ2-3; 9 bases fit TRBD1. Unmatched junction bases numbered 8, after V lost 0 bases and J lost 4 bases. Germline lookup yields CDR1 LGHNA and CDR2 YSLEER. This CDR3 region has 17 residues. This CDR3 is CASSQEANRGLADTQYF. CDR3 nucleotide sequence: TGCGCCAGCAGCCAAGAGGCAAACAGGGGGCTGGCAGATACGCAGTATTTT.

The CDR3 bases are TGTGCCAGCAGCTTGGGGGTAGGGTTCCAGCCCCAGCATTTT. Its translation: CASSLGVGFQPQHF. This chain joins TRBV7-8 and TRBJ1-5, with D perhaps TRBD1 (5 bases). V was shortened by 3 bases and J by 7 bases, with 13 bases between the two germline ends. This CDR3 is built from 14 residues. Germline V gene sequence: CDR1 SGHVS, CDR2 FQNEAQ. The whole variable domain, remainder taken from reference TRBV7-8 and TRBJ1-5, is GAGVSQSPRYKVAKRGQDVALRCDPISGHVSLFWYQQALGQGPEFLTYFQNEAQLDKSGLPSDRFFAERPEGSVSTLKIQRTQQEDSAVYLCASSLGVGFQPQHFGDGTRLSIL.

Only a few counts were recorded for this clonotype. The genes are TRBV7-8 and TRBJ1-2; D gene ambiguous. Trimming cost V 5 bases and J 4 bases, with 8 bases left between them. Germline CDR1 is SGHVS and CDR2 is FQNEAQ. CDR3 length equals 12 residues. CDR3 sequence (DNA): TGTGCCAGCAGCCATTTGAGCTATGGCTACACCTTC. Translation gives CASSHLSYGYTF.

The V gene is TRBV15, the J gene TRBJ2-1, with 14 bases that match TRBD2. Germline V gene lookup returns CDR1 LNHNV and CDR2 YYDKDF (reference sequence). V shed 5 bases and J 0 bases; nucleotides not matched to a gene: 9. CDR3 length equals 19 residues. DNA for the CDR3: TGTGCCACCAGCGGCGGACTAGCGGGGGGCCCGAGCTCCTACAATGAGCAGTTCTTC. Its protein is CATSGGLAGGPSSYNEQFF. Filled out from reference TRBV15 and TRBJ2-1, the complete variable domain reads DAMVIQNPRYQVTQFGKPVTLSCSQTLNHNVMYWYQQKSSQAPKLLFHYYDKDFNNEADTPDNFQSRRPNTSFCFLDIRSPGLGDTAMYLCATSGGLAGGPSSYNEQFFGPGTRLTVL.

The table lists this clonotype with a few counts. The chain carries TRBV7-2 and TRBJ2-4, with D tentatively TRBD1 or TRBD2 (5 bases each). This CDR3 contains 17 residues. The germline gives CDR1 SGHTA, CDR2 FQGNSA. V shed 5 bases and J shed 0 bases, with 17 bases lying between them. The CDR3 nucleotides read TGTGCCAGCAGCCCAGAGAGGGACCTGCTAGCCAAAAACATTCAGTACTTC. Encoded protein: CASSPERDLLAKNIQYF.

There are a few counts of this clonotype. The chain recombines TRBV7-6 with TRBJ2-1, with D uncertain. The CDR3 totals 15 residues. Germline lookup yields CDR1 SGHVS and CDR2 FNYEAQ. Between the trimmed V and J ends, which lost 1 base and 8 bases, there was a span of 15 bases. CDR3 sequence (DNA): TGTGCCAGCAGCTTAGACCCACCACCAGGCGATGAGCAGTTCTTC. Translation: CASSLDPPPGDEQFF.

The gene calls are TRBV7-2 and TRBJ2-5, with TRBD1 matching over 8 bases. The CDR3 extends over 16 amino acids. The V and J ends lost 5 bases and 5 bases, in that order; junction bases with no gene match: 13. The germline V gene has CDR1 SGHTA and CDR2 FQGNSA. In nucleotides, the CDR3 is TGTGCCAGCAGCATAGGAAGGGACAGGTTACATGAGACCCAGTACTTC. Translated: CASSIGRDRLHETQYF.

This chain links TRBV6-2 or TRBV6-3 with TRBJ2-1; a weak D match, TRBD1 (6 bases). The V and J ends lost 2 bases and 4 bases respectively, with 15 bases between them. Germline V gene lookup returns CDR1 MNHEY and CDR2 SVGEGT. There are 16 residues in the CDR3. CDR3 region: CASSYTSGQLYNEQFF. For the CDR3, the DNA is TGTGCCAGCAGTTACACATCCGGACAGCTATACAATGAGCAGTTCTTC.

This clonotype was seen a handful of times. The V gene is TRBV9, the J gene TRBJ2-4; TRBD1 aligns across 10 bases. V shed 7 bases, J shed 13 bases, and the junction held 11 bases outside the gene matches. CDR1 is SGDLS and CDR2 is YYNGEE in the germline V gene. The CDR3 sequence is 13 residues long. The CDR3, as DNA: TGTGCCAGCCGCGGGACAGGGGAATTGAAGCAGTACTTC. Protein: CASRGTGELKQYF.

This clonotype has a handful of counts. CDR3 sequence reads: CASSPRTGGSYNSPLHF. CDR3 coding DNA: TGTGCCAGCAGTCCCCGGACAGGAGGGTCCTATAATTCACCCCTCCACTTT. This sequence joins TRBV7-6 and TRBJ1-6; 7 nucleotides match TRBD1. Unmatched junction bases numbered 9, after V lost 6 bases and J lost 1 base. The CDR3 runs 17 residues. Germline V CDR1 and CDR2: SGHVS, FNYEAQ.

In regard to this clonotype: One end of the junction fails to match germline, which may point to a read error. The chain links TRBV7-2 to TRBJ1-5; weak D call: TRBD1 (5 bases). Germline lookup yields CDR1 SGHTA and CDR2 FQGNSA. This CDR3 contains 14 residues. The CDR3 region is CAGSLERGPRPQHF. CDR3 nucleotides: TGTGCCGGCAGCTTAGAGAGGGGCCCTCGGCCCCAGCATTTT.

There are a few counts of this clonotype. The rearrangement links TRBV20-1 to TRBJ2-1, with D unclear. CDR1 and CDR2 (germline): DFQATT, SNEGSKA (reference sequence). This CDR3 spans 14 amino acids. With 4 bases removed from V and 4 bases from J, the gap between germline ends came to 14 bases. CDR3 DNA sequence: TGCAGTGCTAAGGATCATAAAATTTACAATGAGCAGTTCTTC. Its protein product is CSAKDHKIYNEQFF.

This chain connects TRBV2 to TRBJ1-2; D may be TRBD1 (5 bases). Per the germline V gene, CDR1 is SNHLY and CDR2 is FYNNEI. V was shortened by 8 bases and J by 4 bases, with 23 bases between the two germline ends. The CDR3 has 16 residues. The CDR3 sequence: CASRRRTGDNPYGYTF. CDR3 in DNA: TGTGCCAGCCGGCGCCGAACGGGGGATAACCCCTATGGCTACACCTTC.

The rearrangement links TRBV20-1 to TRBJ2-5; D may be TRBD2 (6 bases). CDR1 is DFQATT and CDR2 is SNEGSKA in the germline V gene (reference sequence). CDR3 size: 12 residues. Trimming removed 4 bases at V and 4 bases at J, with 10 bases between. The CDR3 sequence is CSATGSRETQYF. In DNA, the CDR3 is TGCAGTGCTACCGGGAGTCGAGAGACCCAGTACTTC.

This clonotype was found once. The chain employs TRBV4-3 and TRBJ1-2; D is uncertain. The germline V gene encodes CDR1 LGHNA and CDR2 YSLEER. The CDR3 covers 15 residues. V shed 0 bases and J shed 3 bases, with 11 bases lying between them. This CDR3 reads CASSQEGADYYGYTF. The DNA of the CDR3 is TGCGCCAGCAGCCAAGAGGGCGCAGACTACTATGGCTACACCTTC.

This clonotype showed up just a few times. CDR3 DNA sequence: TGTGCCAGCAGCCAGGACAGATCCTTTACCTACGAGCAGTACTTC. This sequence encodes CASSQDRSFTYEQYF. The chain joins TRBV3-1 to TRBJ2-7; D is possibly TRBD1 (6 bases). The CDR3 covers 15 residues. V was clipped by 3 bases and J by 2 bases, with 14 bases between them. Looked up from germline, CDR1 is LGHDT and CDR2 is YNNKEL (reference sequence).

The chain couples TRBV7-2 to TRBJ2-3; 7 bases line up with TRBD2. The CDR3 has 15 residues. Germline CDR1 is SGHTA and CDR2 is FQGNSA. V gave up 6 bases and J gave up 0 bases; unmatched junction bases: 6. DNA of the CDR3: TGTGCCAGCAGGCCCAGCGGGGTTAGCACAGATACGCAGTATTTT. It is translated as CASRPSGVSTDTQYF.

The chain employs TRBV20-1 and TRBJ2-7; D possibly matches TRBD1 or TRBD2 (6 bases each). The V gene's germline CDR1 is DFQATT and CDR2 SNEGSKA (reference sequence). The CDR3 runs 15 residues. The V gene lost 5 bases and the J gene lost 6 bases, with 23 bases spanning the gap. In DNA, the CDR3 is TGCAGTGCTCACTTACGGACAGTAGGAGGGTGCGAGCAGTACTTC. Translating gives CSAHLRTVGGCEQYF.

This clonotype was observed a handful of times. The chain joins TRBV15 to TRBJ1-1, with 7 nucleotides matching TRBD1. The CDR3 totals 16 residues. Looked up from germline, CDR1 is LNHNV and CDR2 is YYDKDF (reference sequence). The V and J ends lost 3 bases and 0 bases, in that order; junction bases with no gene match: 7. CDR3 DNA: TGTGCCACCAGCAGGGACAGGACGGCCCTGAACACTGAAGCTTTCTTT. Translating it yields CATSRDRTALNTEAFF.

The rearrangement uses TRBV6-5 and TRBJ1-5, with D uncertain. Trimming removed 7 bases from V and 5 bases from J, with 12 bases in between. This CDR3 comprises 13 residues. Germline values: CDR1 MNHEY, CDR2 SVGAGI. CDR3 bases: TGTGCCAGCAAGGGAGGCTCTCATCAGCCCCAGCATTTT. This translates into CASKGGSHQPQHF.

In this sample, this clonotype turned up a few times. CDR3 in amino acids: CSVGEGHSNQPQHF. In nucleotides, the CDR3 is TGCAGCGTTGGTGAAGGGCATAGCAATCAGCCCCAGCATTTT. The chain carries TRBV29-1 and TRBJ1-5, with no clear D. The germline V gene has CDR1 SQVTM and CDR2 ANQGSEA. The V end lost 4 bases, the J end lost 0 bases, and 10 bases lay between the germline ends. The length of the CDR3 is 14 residues.

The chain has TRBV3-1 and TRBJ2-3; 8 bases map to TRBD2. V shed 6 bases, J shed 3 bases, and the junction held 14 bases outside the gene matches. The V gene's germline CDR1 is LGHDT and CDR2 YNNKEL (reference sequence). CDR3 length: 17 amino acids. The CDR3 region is CASRSRGGGGRTDTQYF. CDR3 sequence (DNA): TGTGCCAGCAGGTCGAGAGGTGGCGGGGGGAGGACAGATACGCAGTATTTT.

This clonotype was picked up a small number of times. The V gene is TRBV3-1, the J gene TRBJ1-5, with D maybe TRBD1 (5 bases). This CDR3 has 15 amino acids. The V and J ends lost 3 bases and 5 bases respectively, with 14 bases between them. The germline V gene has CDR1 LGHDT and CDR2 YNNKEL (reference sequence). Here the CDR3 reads CASSHSMIGDQPQHF. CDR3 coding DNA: TGTGCCAGCAGCCATTCAATGATAGGGGATCAGCCCCAGCATTTT.

The CDR3 reads CASRLRPDTQYF. CDR3 in DNA: TGTGCCAGCAGATTGAGGCCAGATACGCAGTATTTT. The chain has TRBV12-3 or TRBV12-4 and TRBJ2-3; D is ambiguous. With 6 bases removed from V and 4 bases from J, the gap between germline ends came to 8 bases. There are 12 residues in the CDR3.

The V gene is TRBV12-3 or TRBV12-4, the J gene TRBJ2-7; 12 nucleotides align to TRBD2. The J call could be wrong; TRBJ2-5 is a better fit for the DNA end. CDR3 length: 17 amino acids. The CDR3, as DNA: TGTGCCAGCAGCCTAGCGGGGGGGATTGGGGGAGTAGAGACCCAGTACTTC. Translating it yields CASSLAGGIGGVETQYF.